Reported below is one T cell receptor (beta chain). Its antigen is unknown. TCRdb's copy holds only in-frame clones and misses some; the assay was immunoSEQ multiplex PCR. Here the sample spans under 65,000 clones, nearly 90% being singletons. This sample is drawn from a study of OX40 agonist ivuxolimab in advanced cancers. Study details: The study gave patients intravenous ivuxolimab at 0.01 to 10 mg/kg every 2 weeks. Cohort: 82.7% men, mean age approximately 66, aged roughly 23 to 90. Notes on the study in general: CD8+ T cells averaged more expanded clones than CD4+.

V lost 4 bases, J lost 5 bases, and 18 bases lay in between. CDR3 size: 15 residues. The germline V gene has CDR1 SGHNT and CDR2 YENEEA. The clonotype originates from an adult with an advanced solid tumor such as melanoma, head and neck, liver or kidney cancer. The chain employs TRBV11-3 and TRBJ2-7, with D perhaps matching TRBD1 or TRBD2 (6 bases each). Here the sequenced sample was CD4+ or CD8+ T cells sorted from blood, taken in a trial of the OX40 agonist ivuxolimab. The CDR3 reads CASSSGKGGLNEQYF. CDR3 sequence (DNA): TGTGCCAGCAGCTCCGGAAAGGGGGGTTTAAACGAGCAGTACTTC.